The 2 T cell receptor beta chains listed next were all sequenced from one sample in a study of cytomegalovirus exposure and HLA in healthy donors. PCR was performed using 60 Vbeta and 13 Jbeta primers. Profiling relied on immunoSEQ multiplex PCR, and the TCRdb table lists in-frame clones only, not all of them. The sample has 100,000 to 150,000 clones, over 65% seen once. Sequencing used PBMCs. The receptors derive from a female donor in good health and CMV-seropositive.

The table lists this clone with a few counts. The V call is TRBV6-1, the J call TRBJ2-1, with 7 nucleotides matching TRBD1. There are 12 residues in the CDR3. CDR1 MNHNS and CDR2 SASEGT come from the germline V gene. With V trimmed by 6 bases and J by 8 bases, 4 bases remained unmatched. The CDR3, as DNA: TGTGCCAGCAGGGAAACAGGGGATGAGCAGTTCTTC. Amino acid sequence: CASRETGDEQFF.

The count of this clone is one. The chain joins TRBV16 to TRBJ2-5, with 9 nucleotides matching TRBD1. The germline gives CDR1 KGHSY, CDR2 FQNENV. After removal of 3 bases from V and 3 bases from J, the junction contained 2 bases not matched to a gene. CDR3 length: 14 amino acids. The CDR3 region is CASSQRTGEETQYF. The CDR3 region has the DNA TGTGCCAGCAGCCAGCGGACAGGGGAAGAGACCCAGTACTTC.